The 21 T cell receptor beta chains presented below share a single source sample, sequenced in a study of blood T cell repertoires in COVID-19. Sequencing used immunoSEQ multiplex PCR; TCRdb keeps in-frame clones, though not all of them. The data show about 310,000 clones, with around 87% seen just once and 1% held by the top ten. Source material: peripheral blood. These receptors were taken from a man aged 50 or older with active or convalescent COVID-19.

The genes are TRBV28 and TRBJ1-5; a possible D gene is TRBD1 (5 bases). The CDR3 is 16 residues long. CDR1 MDHEN and CDR2 SYDVKM come from the germline V gene. The ends were cut back, 6 bases at V and 0 bases at J, with 15 bases in the middle. The CDR3 protein is CASRAGGIGSNQPQHF. In DNA form, the CDR3 reads TGTGCCAGCAGAGCCGGGGGGATAGGTAGCAATCAGCCCCAGCATTTT. Based on the CDR3 plus reference TRBV28 and TRBJ1-5, the full variable domain is DVKVTQSSRYLVKRTGEKVFLECVQDMDHENMFWYRQDPGLGLRLIYFSYDVKMKEKGDIPEGYSVSREKKERFSLILESASTNQTSMYLCASRAGGIGSNQPQHFGDGTRLSIL.

The chain recombines TRBV29-1 with TRBJ1-2; 8 bases are a match to TRBD1. The germline V gene encodes CDR1 SQVTM and CDR2 ANQGSEA. The CDR3 runs 14 residues. Germline trimming cut 6 bases from V and 1 base from J; bases unmatched to any gene: 7. CDR3 coding DNA: TGCAGCGTCCGGACAGGGAGAGATAACTATGGCTACACCTTC. Translated, it gives CSVRTGRDNYGYTF. The complete variable domain, with remaining parts taken from reference TRBV29-1 and TRBJ1-2, reads SAVISQKPSRDICQRGTSLTIQCQVDSQVTMMFWYRQQPGQSLTLIATANQGSEATYESGFVIDKFPISRPNLTFSTLTVSNMSPEDSSIYLCSVRTGRDNYGYTFGSGTRLTVV.

The gene calls are TRBV5-1 and TRBJ2-6, with D perhaps matching TRBD1 (5 bases). There are 15 residues in the CDR3. The V end was cut by 4 bases, the J end by 0 bases, with 8 bases between. Germline CDR1 reads SGHRS; CDR2 reads YFSETQ. CDR3 coding DNA: TGCGCCAGCAGCGAGGACAACTCTGGGGCCAACGTCCTGACTTTC. Translation: CASSEDNSGANVLTF.

This clone has a single count. This chain links TRBV10-3 with TRBJ1-2; 7 positions match TRBD1. Trimming removed 10 bases from V and 1 base from J; junction bases left unmatched: 6. The germline V gene encodes CDR1 ENHRY and CDR2 SYGVKD. There are 13 residues in the CDR3. The CDR3 here is CATGTDLNYGYTF. The DNA for the CDR3 is TGTGCCACCGGGACAGACCTTAACTATGGCTACACCTTC.

With regard to this clone: In the same sample, other DNA sequences code for this CDR3. The V and J genes are TRBV18 and TRBJ1-2; 9 bases are shared with TRBD1. The CDR3 extends over 14 amino acids. CDR1 and CDR2 from the germline V gene are KGHSH and LQKENI. The junction had 8 bases not matched to a gene; V was cut back by 6 bases and J by 6 bases. In DNA, the CDR3 is TGTGCCAGCTCGCCTACAGGGGGCGCAGATGGCTACACCTTC. Its translation: CASSPTGGADGYTF.

This clone has more than one count but fewer than ten. The chain uses TRBV5-1 and TRBJ2-2, with D tentatively TRBD1 (6 bases). Germline values: CDR1 SGHRS, CDR2 YFSETQ. The V end lost 4 bases, the J end lost 7 bases, and 17 bases lay between the germline ends. This CDR3 has 15 amino acids. CDR3 residues: CASSPKNRDNGELFF. CDR3 sequence (DNA): TGCGCCAGCAGCCCAAAGAACAGGGATAACGGGGAGCTGTTTTTT.

The chain couples TRBV28 to TRBJ1-4; D remains ambiguous. Germline V CDR1 and CDR2: MDHEN, SYDVKM. Trimming cost V 6 bases and J 0 bases, with 11 bases left between them. The length of the CDR3 is 15 residues. CDR3 nucleotide sequence: TGTGCCAGCAGCGGCGGTGGTTCAACTAATGAAAAACTGTTTTTT. It specifies CASSGGGSTNEKLFF. Full variable domain (outside the CDR3, taken from reference TRBV28 and TRBJ1-4): DVKVTQSSRYLVKRTGEKVFLECVQDMDHENMFWYRQDPGLGLRLIYFSYDVKMKEKGDIPEGYSVSREKKERFSLILESASTNQTSMYLCASSGGGSTNEKLFFGSGTQLSVL.

J is TRBJ2-1 and V is TRBV19, with TRBD2 matching over 10 bases. The V gene's germline CDR1 is LNHDA and CDR2 SQIVND (reference sequence). J lost 7 bases, V lost 5 bases, and 5 bases had no gene match. The CDR3 has 14 residues. CDR3 sequence (DNA): TGTGCCAGTAGTTGGCTAGCGGGAGTTAATGAGCAGTTCTTC. This gives the protein CASSWLAGVNEQFF.

The V gene is TRBV28, the J gene TRBJ1-5, with D tentatively TRBD1 (6 bases). Germline V lookup: CDR1 MDHEN, CDR2 SYDVKM. V lost 4 bases to trimming and J lost 6 bases, with 16 bases between them. The CDR3 extends over 15 amino acids. This chain's CDR3 is CASSSGQHVGQPQHF. The CDR3 DNA reads as TGTGCCAGCAGTTCAGGACAGCATGTCGGTCAGCCCCAGCATTTT.

This chain joins TRBV28 and TRBJ2-1, with D possibly matching TRBD2 (5 bases). The germline V and J ends were trimmed by 2 bases and 2 bases, with 13 bases remaining between them. Germline CDR1 is MDHEN and CDR2 is SYDVKM. There are 16 residues in the CDR3. CDR3 sequence (DNA): TGTGCCAGCAGTTTAAATCTGGGAGACGCCTACAATGAGCAGTTCTTC. Protein: CASSLNLGDAYNEQFF.

The chain joins TRBV30 to TRBJ1-2; D is perhaps TRBD1 (5 bases). CDR3 size: 12 residues. Germline V gene lookup returns CDR1 GTSNPN and CDR2 SVGIG (reference sequence). V lost 3 bases and J 4 bases, leaving 9 bases between the germline ends. DNA for the CDR3: TGTGCCTGGAGCCCGCAGGGCTATGGCTACACCTTC. The encoded protein is CAWSPQGYGYTF.

In regard to this clone: Other DNA sequences in this specimen translate into the identical CDR3. J is TRBJ1-3 and V is TRBV3-1 (or the pseudogene TRBV3-2); D remains ambiguous. CDR3 length: 14 amino acids. The germline CDR1 and CDR2 sequences are LGHDT and YNNKEL (reference sequence). V gave up 2 bases and J gave up 0 bases, with 5 bases separating them. The CDR3 nucleotides read TGTGCCAGCAGCCAATTACTCTCTGGAAACACCATATATTTT. It specifies CASSQLLSGNTIYF.

This chain connects TRBV2 to TRBJ2-3, with 7 bases matching TRBD2. CDR1 and CDR2 from the germline V gene are SNHLY and FYNNEI. CDR3 length: 15 amino acids. Unmatched junction bases numbered 7, after V lost 5 bases and J lost 2 bases. The CDR3 loop is CASSTRAGLTDTQYF. CDR3 nucleotide sequence: TGTGCCAGCAGTACCCGAGCGGGGCTCACAGATACGCAGTATTTT.

The V gene is TRBV7-2, the J gene TRBJ1-1; no reliable D call. Deletions cut 1 base from V and 9 bases from J, with 12 bases between. This CDR3 is 13 amino acids long. CDR1 is SGHTA and CDR2 is FQGNSA in the germline V gene. The CDR3 spells CASSLDLSLKAFF. CDR3 nucleotides: TGTGCCAGCAGCTTAGATCTATCCCTGAAAGCTTTCTTT.

This chain connects TRBV11-2 to TRBJ2-2; possibly TRBD2 for D (6 bases). Germline V gives CDR1 SGHAT, CDR2 FQNNGV. Trimming left V 3 bases short and J 5 bases short, with 25 bases between. The CDR3 totals 19 residues. For the CDR3, the DNA is TGTGCCAGCAGCTTGGGTAGCGAGCGGTCGAAGGGAGGTACCGGGGAGCTGTTTTTT. Its protein is CASSLGSERSKGGTGELFF. Based on the CDR3 plus reference TRBV11-2 and TRBJ2-2, the full variable domain is EAGVAQSPRYKIIEKRQSVAFWCNPISGHATLYWYQQILGQGPKLLIQFQNNGVVDDSQLPKDRFSAERLKGVDSTLKIQPAKLEDSAVYLCASSLGSERSKGGTGELFFGEGSRLTVL.

This chain joins TRBV7-2 and TRBJ1-4; D not certain. Deletions cut 5 bases from V and 4 bases from J, with 11 bases between. The CDR3 spans 14 residues. The germline gives CDR1 SGHTA, CDR2 FQGNSA. CDR3: CASSPGVGNEKLFF. CDR3 coding DNA: TGTGCCAGCAGCCCAGGCGTCGGTAATGAAAAACTGTTTTTT.

This chain joins TRBV5-5 and TRBJ1-1, with D possibly TRBD1 on 5 matching bases. The CDR3 is 17 residues long. Trimming shortened V by 4 bases and J by 1 base, and 20 bases separated the two germline ends. Per the germline V gene, CDR1 is SGHKS and CDR2 is YYEKEE (reference sequence). CDR3 in amino acids: CASSGRRGSGRNTEAFF. CDR3 DNA: TGTGCCAGCAGCGGACGACGGGGGTCCGGGAGGAACACTGAAGCTTTCTTT.

The chain links TRBV19 to TRBJ1-1; 9 positions match TRBD1. Germline lookup yields CDR1 LNHDA and CDR2 SQIVND (reference sequence). The CDR3 runs to 13 residues. V was pared by 8 bases and J by 5 bases, with 6 bases of the junction left unmatched. CDR3 protein: CASGTGRETEAFF. DNA of the CDR3: TGTGCCAGTGGGACAGGGAGGGAGACTGAAGCTTTCTTT. Together with reference TRBV19 and TRBJ1-1, the CDR3 gives the full variable domain: DGGITQSPKYLFRKEGQNVTLSCEQNLNHDAMYWYRQDPGQGLRLIYYSQIVNDFQKGDIAEGYSVSREKKESFPLTVTSAQKNPTAFYLCASGTGRETEAFFGQGTRLTVV.

DNA of the CDR3: TGTGCCAGCAGTGATACAGTGAGCTCCTACAATGAGCAGTTCTTC. Translated, it gives CASSDTVSSYNEQFF. The V call is TRBV25-1, the J call TRBJ2-1; D remains unclear. Trimming took off 3 bases at V and 0 bases at J, with 9 bases between the two ends. Germline V gene data show CDR1 as MGHDK and CDR2 as SYGVNS. This CDR3 contains 15 residues. Full variable domain (missing parts from reference TRBV25-1 and TRBJ2-1): EADIYQTPRYLVIGTGKKITLECSQTMGHDKMYWYQQDPGMELHLIHYSYGVNSTEKGDLSSESTVSRIRTEHFPLTLESARPSHTSQYLCASSDTVSSYNEQFFGPGTRLTVL.

The chain employs TRBV24-1 and TRBJ1-4; the D gene is possibly TRBD1 (5 bases). Trimming removed 4 bases at V and 1 base at J, with 9 bases between. This CDR3 comprises 15 residues. CDR1 KGHDR and CDR2 SFDVKD come from the germline V gene. CDR3 DNA: TGTGCCACCAGTGACCGCGGGGGAACTAATGAAAAACTGTTTTTT. The encoded protein is CATSDRGGTNEKLFF.

The genes are TRBV7-8 and TRBJ1-1, with a tentative D call TRBD1 (6 bases). V was cut by 5 bases and J by 4 bases, with 14 bases left in between. Germline CDR1 reads SGHVS; CDR2 reads FQNEAQ. The CDR3 is 14 amino acids. CDR3 protein: CASSQSTGSTEAFF. As DNA, the CDR3 is TGTGCCAGCAGCCAATCTACAGGGAGCACTGAAGCTTTCTTT.